This T cell receptor beta chain was sequenced in a study of blood T cell repertoires in COVID-19. Germline V gene lookup returns CDR1 LNHDA and CDR2 SQIVND (reference sequence). The trim removed 6 bases at V and 2 bases at J, leaving 8 bases unmatched. This CDR3 comprises 15 residues. Sequencing was performed with immunoSEQ multiplex PCR; in TCRdb, only in-frame clones are kept and a portion is missing. The table lists under 300,000 clones, approximately 90% of them singletons. Specimen: peripheral blood. This clonotype was obtained from a woman between 40 and 55 years old who had recovered from COVID-19. V and J are TRBV19 and TRBJ2-3; 7 bases fit TRBD2. The CDR3 loop is CASSRIAGPTDTQYF. CDR3 nucleotides: TGTGCCAGTAGCCGAATAGCGGGTCCCACAGATACGCAGTATTTT.